This TCR beta chain comes out of a study of metastatic and nonmetastatic thyroid tumors. General study findings and limits: Significantly greater TCR beta diversity was reportedly found in malignant thyroid tumors than in benign nodules (in blood and tumor).

This clone was observed many times. The antigen is unknown. TCRdb reprocessed the PCR reads using MiXCR. The sample lists 20,000 to 25,000 clones; about 13% were seen once. The germline V gene has CDR1 MNHNS and CDR2 SASEGT. The CDR3 spans 12 residues. V shed 5 bases and J shed 3 bases, with 8 bases lying between them. All patients reached thyroid surgery having received no treatment beforehand. The receptor was isolated from a female donor with papillary thyroid cancer or a benign thyroid nodule (not recorded which). Some clones in this sample may be carry-over from other donors' samples. The specimen sequenced was blood. The J gene is TRBJ2-7, the V gene TRBV6-1, with D uncertain. This CDR3 is CASSLSNYEQYF. CDR3 DNA: TGTGCCAGCAGTTTAAGCAACTACGAGCAGTACTTC.